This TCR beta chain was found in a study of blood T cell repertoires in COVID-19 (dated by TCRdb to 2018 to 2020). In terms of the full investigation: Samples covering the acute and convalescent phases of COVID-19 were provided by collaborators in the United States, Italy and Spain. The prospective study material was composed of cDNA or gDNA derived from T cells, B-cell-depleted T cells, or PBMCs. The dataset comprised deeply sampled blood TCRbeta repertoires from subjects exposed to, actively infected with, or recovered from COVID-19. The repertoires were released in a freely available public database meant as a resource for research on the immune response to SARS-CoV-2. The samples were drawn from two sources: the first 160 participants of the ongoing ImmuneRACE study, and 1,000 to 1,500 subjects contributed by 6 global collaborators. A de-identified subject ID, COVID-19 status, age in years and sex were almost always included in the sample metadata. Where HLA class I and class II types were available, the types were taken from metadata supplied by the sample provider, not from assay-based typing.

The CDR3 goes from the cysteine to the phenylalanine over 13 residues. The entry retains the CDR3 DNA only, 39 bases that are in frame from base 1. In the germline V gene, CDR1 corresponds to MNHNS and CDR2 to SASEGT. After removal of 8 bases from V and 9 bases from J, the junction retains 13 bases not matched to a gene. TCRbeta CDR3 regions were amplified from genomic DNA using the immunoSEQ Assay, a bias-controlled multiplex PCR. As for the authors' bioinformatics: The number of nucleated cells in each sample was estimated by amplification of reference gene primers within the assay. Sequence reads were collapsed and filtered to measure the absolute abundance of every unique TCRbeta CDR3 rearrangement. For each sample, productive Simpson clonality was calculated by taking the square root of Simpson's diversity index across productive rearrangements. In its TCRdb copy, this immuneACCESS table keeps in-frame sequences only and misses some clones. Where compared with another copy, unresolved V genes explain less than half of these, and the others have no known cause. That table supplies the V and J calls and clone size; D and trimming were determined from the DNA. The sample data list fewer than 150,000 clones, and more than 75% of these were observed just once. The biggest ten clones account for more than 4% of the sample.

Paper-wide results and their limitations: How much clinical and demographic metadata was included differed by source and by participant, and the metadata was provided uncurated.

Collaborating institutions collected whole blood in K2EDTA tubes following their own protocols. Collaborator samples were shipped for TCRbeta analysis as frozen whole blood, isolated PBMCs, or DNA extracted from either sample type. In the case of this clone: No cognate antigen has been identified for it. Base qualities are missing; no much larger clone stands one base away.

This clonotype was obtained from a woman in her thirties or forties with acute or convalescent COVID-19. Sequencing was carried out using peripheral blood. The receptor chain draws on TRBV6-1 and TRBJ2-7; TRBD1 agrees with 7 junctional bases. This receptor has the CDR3 CASRETGLGWQYF. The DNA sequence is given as TGTGCCAGCCGAGAGACAGGGCTCGGGTGGCAGTACTTC.